These 2 T cell receptor beta chains were sequenced from one sample in a study of T cells in Graves' hyperthyroidism and ophthalmopathy. RNA transcripts gave rise to amplified TCR beta CDR3 regions. A set of HTBI primers served as the primers for a first-round RT-PCR of the TCR CDR3. TCRdb redid the calling of the multiplex PCR reads with MiXCR, one entry per CDR3 protein. Among 150,000 or so distinct CDR3 sequences, over 7.5% were seen once, and the ten largest hold 22%. The sample consisted of blood. These receptors were obtained from a woman in her late teens or twenties with Graves' hyperthyroidism that later progressed to Graves' ophthalmopathy.

This clonotype was picked up many times. The chain couples TRBV3-1 to TRBJ2-5; perhaps TRBD1 as D (5 bases). The germline gives CDR1 LGHDT, CDR2 YNNKEL (reference sequence). The CDR3 covers 14 residues. V was cut by 1 base and J by 4 bases, with 10 bases left in between. The CDR3 nucleotides read TGTGCCAGCAGCCAAGTAGCAGGGCCAGAGACCCAGTACTTC. It is translated as CASSQVAGPETQYF.

This clonotype was seen repeatedly, ten times or more. The chain carries TRBV28 and TRBJ1-2; 7 bases agree with TRBD1. J gave up 6 bases and V 6 bases, and 7 bases lay outside the gene matches. In germline, CDR1 is MDHEN, CDR2 SYDVKM. This CDR3 contains 13 residues. CDR3: CASSLDRAHGYTF. The CDR3 DNA is TGTGCCAGCAGCTTAGACAGGGCGCATGGCTACACCTTC.